This T cell receptor (beta chain) was identified during a study of post-analysis software for immune sequencing data. Regarding the study as a whole: People with multiple sclerosis had a significantly lower normalized Chao1 diversity than controls did. The five TRBV segments detected at higher frequency in patients than in controls included TRBV5-6, TRBV5-1 and TRBV20-1. Analysis by F measure revealed that same-batch samples clustered strongly together.

cDNA libraries for TCR beta contained unique molecular identifiers. T cells numbering roughly 0.85 to 11 million gave rise to about 540,000 cDNA molecules. In TCRdb, the PCR reads were re-called with MiXCR into one record per CDR3 protein. The sample has 750,000 to 950,000 distinct CDR3 sequences, roughly half seen once. The length of the CDR3 is 15 residues. V was pared by 0 bases and J by 5 bases, with 8 bases of the junction left unmatched. Per the germline V gene, CDR1 is DFQATT and CDR2 is SNEGSKA (reference sequence). This clonotype showed up just a few times. What it binds is unknown. V is TRBV20-1 and J is TRBJ2-7, with TRBD1 matching over 9 bases. The sequencing input was blood. The TCR sequence derives from a girl aged 10 to 17 with multiple sclerosis. DNA for the CDR3: TGCAGTGCTAGAGATGAGGACAGGGGTTTCGACGAGCAGTACTTC. Residues: CSARDEDRGFDEQYF.